Below, one T cell receptor beta chain is given with its context. Clones were read by immunoSEQ multiplex PCR, and TCRdb kept only the in-frame ones, dropping some. The table shows approximately 150,000 clones, with over 90% occurring only once. This record comes from a study of T cell responses to AZD1222 COVID-19 vaccine. Germline CDR1 is SNHLY and CDR2 is FYNNEI. This CDR3 has 15 amino acids. Trimming shortened V by 7 bases and J by 2 bases, and 16 bases separated the two germline ends. This sequence originates from an adult in good health. This sequence joins TRBV2 and TRBJ2-3; a possible D gene is TRBD2 (5 bases). The material sequenced was peripheral blood, taken on day 0 of AZD1222 vaccination. The DNA of the CDR3 is TGTGCCAGCATCCGGAGGTCGGGATCCACAGATACGCAGTATTTT. Translated: CASIRRSGSTDTQYF.